This paragraph reports one T cell receptor beta chain. What it binds is not known. PCR amplification relied on 60 Vbeta primers (plus 13 Jbeta primers). Clones were sequenced by immunoSEQ multiplex PCR, and TCRdb holds only the in-frame ones, with some missing. The sample lists 70,000 to 80,000 clones, roughly four fifths occurring once. With 1 base removed from V and 1 base from J, the gap between germline ends came to 11 bases. This CDR3 is built from 16 residues. Germline values: CDR1 SGHTA, CDR2 FQGNSA. Regarding donors, all were healthy bone marrow donors. This entry is derived from a study of cytomegalovirus exposure and HLA in healthy donors. On the study more broadly: A previous analysis identified approximately 120 million unique TCR beta sequences derived from around 180 million T cells. Study-wide findings and caveats: Earlier analysis yielded a pattern in which most TCR beta V segments were productive about 90% or about 30% of the time. Among the sequence variants, a highly shared cluster was likely an artifact of sequencing.

The clonotype comes from a man aged 18-30 years in good health and CMV-seronegative. This chain connects TRBV7-2 to TRBJ2-1; D is perhaps TRBD2 (5 bases). The sample was PBMCs. CDR3 in amino acids: CASSLESTGSYNEQFF. The DNA of the CDR3 is TGTGCCAGCAGCTTAGAAAGCACGGGGTCCTACAATGAGCAGTTCTTC.